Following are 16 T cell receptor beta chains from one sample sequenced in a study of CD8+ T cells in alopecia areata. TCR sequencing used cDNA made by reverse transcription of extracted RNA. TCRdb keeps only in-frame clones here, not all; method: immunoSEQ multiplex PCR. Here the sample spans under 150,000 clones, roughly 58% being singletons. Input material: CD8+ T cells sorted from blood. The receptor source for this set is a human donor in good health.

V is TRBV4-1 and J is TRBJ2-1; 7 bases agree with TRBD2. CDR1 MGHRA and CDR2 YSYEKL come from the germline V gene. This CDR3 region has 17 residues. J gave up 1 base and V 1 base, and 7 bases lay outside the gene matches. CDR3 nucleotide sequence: TGCGCCAGCAGCCAAGTAGGCGGGAGTGAATCCTACAATGAGCAGTTCTTC. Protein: CASSQVGGSESYNEQFF.

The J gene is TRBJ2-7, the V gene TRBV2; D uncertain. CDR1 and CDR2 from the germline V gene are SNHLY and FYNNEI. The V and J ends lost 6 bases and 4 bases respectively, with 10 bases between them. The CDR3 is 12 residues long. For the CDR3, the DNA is TGTGCCAGCAGGATGGCCGTTTACGAGCAGTACTTC. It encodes CASRMAVYEQYF.

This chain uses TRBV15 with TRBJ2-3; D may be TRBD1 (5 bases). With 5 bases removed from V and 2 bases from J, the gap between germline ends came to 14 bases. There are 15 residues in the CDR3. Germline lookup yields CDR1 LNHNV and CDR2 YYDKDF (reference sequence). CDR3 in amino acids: CATSGKGASTDTQYF. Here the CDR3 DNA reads TGTGCCACCAGCGGGAAAGGGGCTTCCACAGATACGCAGTATTTT.

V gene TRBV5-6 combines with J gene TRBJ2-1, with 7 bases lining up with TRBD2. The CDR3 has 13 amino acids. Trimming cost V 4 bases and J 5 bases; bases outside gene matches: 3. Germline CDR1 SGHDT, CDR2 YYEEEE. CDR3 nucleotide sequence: TGTGCCAGCAGCGCCGGGACTAACAATGAGCAGTTCTTC. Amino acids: CASSAGTNNEQFF.

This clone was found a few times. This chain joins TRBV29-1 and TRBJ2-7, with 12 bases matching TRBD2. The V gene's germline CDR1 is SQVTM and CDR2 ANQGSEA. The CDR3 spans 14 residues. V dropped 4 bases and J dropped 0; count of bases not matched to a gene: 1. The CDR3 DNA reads TGCAGCGTTGGGACTAGCGGGAACTCCTACGAGCAGTACTTC. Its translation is CSVGTSGNSYEQYF.

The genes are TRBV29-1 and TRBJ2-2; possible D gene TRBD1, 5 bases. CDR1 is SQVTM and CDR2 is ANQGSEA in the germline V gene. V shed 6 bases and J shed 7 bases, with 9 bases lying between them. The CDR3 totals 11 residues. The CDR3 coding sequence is TGCAGCGTCCCAGGGAACGGGGAGCTGTTTTTT. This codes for CSVPGNGELFF.

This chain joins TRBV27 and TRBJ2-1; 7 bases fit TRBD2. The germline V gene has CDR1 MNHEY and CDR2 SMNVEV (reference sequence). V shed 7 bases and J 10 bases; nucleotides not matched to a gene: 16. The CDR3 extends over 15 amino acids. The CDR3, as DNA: TGTGCCAGCAACCCCGCGGGAGTGTGGCTACGCGAGCAGTTCTTC. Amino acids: CASNPAGVWLREQFF.

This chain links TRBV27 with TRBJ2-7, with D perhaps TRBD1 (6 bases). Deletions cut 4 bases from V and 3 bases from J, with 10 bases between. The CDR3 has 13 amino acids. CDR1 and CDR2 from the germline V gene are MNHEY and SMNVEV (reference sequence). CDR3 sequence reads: CASSSTGFYEQYF. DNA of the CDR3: TGTGCCAGCAGTTCCACAGGGTTCTACGAGCAGTACTTC.

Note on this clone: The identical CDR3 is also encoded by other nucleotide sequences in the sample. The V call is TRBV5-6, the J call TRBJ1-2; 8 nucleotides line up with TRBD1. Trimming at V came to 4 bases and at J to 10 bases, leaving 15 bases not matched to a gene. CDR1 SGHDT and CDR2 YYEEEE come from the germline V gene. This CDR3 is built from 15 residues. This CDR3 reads CASSGGTGPFRDYTF. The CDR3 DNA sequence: TGTGCCAGCAGCGGCGGGACAGGCCCATTTAGGGACTACACCTTC.

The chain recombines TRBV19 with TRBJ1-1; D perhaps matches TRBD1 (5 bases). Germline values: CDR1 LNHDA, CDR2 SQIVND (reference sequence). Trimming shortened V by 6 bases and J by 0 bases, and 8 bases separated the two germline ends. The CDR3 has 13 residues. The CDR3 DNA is TGTGCCAGTAGCCAGACAGTGAACACTGAAGCTTTCTTT. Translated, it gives CASSQTVNTEAFF.

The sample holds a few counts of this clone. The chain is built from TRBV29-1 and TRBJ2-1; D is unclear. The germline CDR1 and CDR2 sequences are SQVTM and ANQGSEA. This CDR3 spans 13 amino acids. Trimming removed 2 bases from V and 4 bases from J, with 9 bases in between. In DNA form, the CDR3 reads TGCAGCGTTGAAATATCCGTTTACAATGAGCAGTTCTTC. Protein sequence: CSVEISVYNEQFF.

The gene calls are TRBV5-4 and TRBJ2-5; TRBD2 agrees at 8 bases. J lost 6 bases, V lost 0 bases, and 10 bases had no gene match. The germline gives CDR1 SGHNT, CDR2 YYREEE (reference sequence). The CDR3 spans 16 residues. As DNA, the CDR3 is TGTGCCAGCAGCTTGGCCGGGTATACTAGCGGACAGACCCAGTACTTC. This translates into CASSLAGYTSGQTQYF.

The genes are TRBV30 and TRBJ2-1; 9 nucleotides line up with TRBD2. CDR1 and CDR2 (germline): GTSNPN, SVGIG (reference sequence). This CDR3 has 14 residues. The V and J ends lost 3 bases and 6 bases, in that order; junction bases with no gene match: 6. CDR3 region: CAWRREGQGNEQFF. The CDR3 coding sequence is TGTGCCTGGAGGCGGGAGGGCCAAGGCAATGAGCAGTTCTTC.

This chain's CDR3 is CASSSRALTSTDTQYF. CDR3 in DNA: TGTGCCAGCAGTTCCCGGGCCTTAACTAGCACAGATACGCAGTATTTT. The chain couples TRBV6-5 to TRBJ2-3; D is unclear. Germline loops: CDR1 MNHEY, CDR2 SVGAGI. This CDR3 is 16 amino acids long. Trimming cost V 4 bases and J 0 bases, with 14 bases left between them.

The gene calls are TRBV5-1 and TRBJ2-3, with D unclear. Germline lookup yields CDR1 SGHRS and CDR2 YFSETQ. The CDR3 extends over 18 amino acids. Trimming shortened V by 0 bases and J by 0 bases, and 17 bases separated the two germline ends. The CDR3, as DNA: TGCGCCAGCAGCTTGGCCGTTGCAGCCCTGACTAGCACAGATACGCAGTATTTT. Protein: CASSLAVAALTSTDTQYF.

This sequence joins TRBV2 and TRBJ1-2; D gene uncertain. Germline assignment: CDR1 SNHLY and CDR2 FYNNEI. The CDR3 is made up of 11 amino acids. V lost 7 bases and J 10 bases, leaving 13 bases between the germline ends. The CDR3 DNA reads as TGTGCCAGCATAGCGGCCCCTCACTACACCTTC. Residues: CASIAAPHYTF.